Each of the 6 T cell receptor beta chains below was sequenced from the same sample in a study of naive and memory T cell subsets. An equimolar mix of two oligonucleotides served as the beta constant-region primer for TRBC1 and TRBC2. Ligated cDNA was amplified by four rounds of PCR with nested alpha and beta constant-region primers and SP2. TCRdb redid the calling of the UMI-ligation and nested PCR reads with MiXCR, one entry per CDR3 protein. The sample includes 95,000 to 150,000 distinct CDR3 sequences, just over 35% of them seen just once. The source material was central memory CD4+ T cells from blood. All receptors come from a human donor in good health.

V usage is TRBV5-1 and J usage is TRBJ2-6; 7 bases line up with TRBD1. The trim removed 4 bases at V and 0 bases at J, leaving 10 bases unmatched. The CDR3 extends over 18 amino acids. Germline V gene lookup returns CDR1 SGHRS and CDR2 YFSETQ. CDR3 sequence: CASSGWTGGGSGANVLTF. The CDR3 bases are TGCGCCAGCAGCGGCTGGACAGGTGGTGGCTCTGGGGCCAACGTCCTGACTTTC.

This sequence joins TRBV5-1 and TRBJ2-7; 7 bases are shared with TRBD1. V was clipped by 2 bases and J by 6 bases; unmatched bases: 8. Germline CDR1 and CDR2: SGHRS and YFSETQ. The CDR3 is 14 residues long. The CDR3 loop reads CASSLTGVAFEQYF. CDR3 in DNA: TGCGCCAGCAGCTTAACAGGGGTGGCATTCGAGCAGTACTTC.

The chain is built from TRBV3-1 and TRBJ1-5; no clear D gene. The germline V gene encodes CDR1 LGHDT and CDR2 YNNKEL (reference sequence). The CDR3 loop spans 12 amino acids. Trimming removed 3 bases at V and 6 bases at J, with 6 bases between. The CDR3 DNA is TGTGCCAGCAGCCAGCAGAGTCAGCCCCAGCATTTT. Translation: CASSQQSQPQHF.

The chain combines TRBV21-1 with TRBJ2-7; the table's TRBD1 call for D was not verified on the DNA. TRBV21-1 is annotated as a pseudogene. CDR3 length: 16 amino acids. In DNA, the CDR3 is TGTGCCAGCACCAGGGGGGATTCGGGATCGGAAGCCGAGCAGTACTTC. Translated, it gives CASTRGDSGSEAEQYF.

The chain uses TRBV2 and TRBJ2-2; no firm D call. The V gene's germline CDR1 is SNHLY and CDR2 FYNNEI. V lost 0 bases and J lost 5, with 7 bases in between. The CDR3 totals 14 residues. The chain's CDR3 is CASSEALRTGELFF. The CDR3 DNA is TGTGCCAGCAGTGAAGCGCTTAGGACCGGGGAGCTGTTTTTT.

This clonotype was observed a handful of times. The genes are TRBV21-1 and TRBJ2-7; the D call of TRBD1 is as the table states it, not checked on the DNA. TRBV21-1 has pseudogene status. This CDR3 has 16 residues. CDR3 in amino acids: CASSMRRDTAAHEQYF. CDR3 coding DNA: TGTGCCAGCAGCATGCGCCGGGACACCGCGGCCCACGAGCAGTACTTC.